Shown below are 25 T cell receptor beta chains from a single sample sequenced in a study of T cells in Graves' hyperthyroidism and ophthalmopathy. It was RNA transcripts that yielded the amplified TCR beta CDR3 regions. RT-PCR in the first round (using the HTBI primer set) targeted the TCR CDR3. TCRdb re-analysed the multiplex PCR reads in MiXCR, keeping a single row per CDR3 protein. The sample includes roughly 510,000 distinct CDR3 sequences, roughly 20% seen only once; the top ten take 26%. The sequencing sample was made of blood. The receptors shown here come from a man between 18 and 35 years old with Graves' hyperthyroidism.

The sample holds many counts of this clonotype. This chain uses TRBV20-1 with TRBJ1-2; 7 nucleotides match TRBD1. The CDR3 has 12 residues. Germline assignment: CDR1 DFQATT and CDR2 SNEGSKA (reference sequence). The J segment lost 5 bases and the V segment lost 6 bases, leaving 6 bases of the junction unmatched. CDR3 nucleotides: TGCAGTGCCGGGGGACAGCCTTATGGCTACACCTTC. Amino acids: CSAGGQPYGYTF.

The chain couples TRBV28 to TRBJ2-5, with D tentatively TRBD1 (5 bases). The V gene's germline CDR1 is MDHEN and CDR2 SYDVKM. The CDR3 runs to 16 residues. V was pared by 5 bases and J by 0 bases, with 16 bases between. CDR3 in DNA: TGTGCCAGCAGTGTCAGGGATTGGGGTAACCAAGAGACCCAGTACTTC. This sequence encodes CASSVRDWGNQETQYF.

The chain links TRBV2 to TRBJ1-1; perhaps TRBD1 as D (5 bases). CDR3 length: 13 amino acids. V gave up 6 bases and J gave up 5 bases, with 13 bases separating them. Germline lookup yields CDR1 SNHLY and CDR2 FYNNEI. For the CDR3, the DNA is TGTGCCAGCAGCGCCTCGGGGGAGACTGAAGCTTTCTTT. Translating it yields CASSASGETEAFF.

This clonotype occurred a few times. The chain employs TRBV20-1 and TRBJ1-1; D is unclear. Germline CDR1 DFQATT, CDR2 SNEGSKA (reference sequence). The CDR3 contains 13 residues. V gave up 6 bases and J gave up 0 bases, with 11 bases separating them. CDR3 DNA: TGCAGTGCCCCGGCGGTCTTGAACACTGAAGCTTTCTTT. It is translated as CSAPAVLNTEAFF.

This clonotype was seen a single time. V is TRBV19 and J is TRBJ2-7, with 11 bases aligning to TRBD1. V shed 11 bases and J 2 bases; nucleotides not matched to a gene: 8. The germline V gene has CDR1 LNHDA and CDR2 SQIVND (reference sequence). The CDR3 is made up of 14 amino acids. CDR3 bases: TGTGCCTGTGCGCCGGGACAGGGGGCCTACGAGCAGTACTTC. Residues: CACAPGQGAYEQYF. Together with reference TRBV19 and TRBJ2-7, the CDR3 gives the full variable domain: DGGITQSPKYLFRKEGQNVTLSCEQNLNHDAMYWYRQDPGQGLRLIYYSQIVNDFQKGDIAEGYSVSREKKESFPLTVTSAQKNPTAFYLCACAPGQGAYEQYFGPGTRLTVT.

The gene calls are TRBV9 and TRBJ1-1, with 12 bases matching TRBD1. V shed 4 bases and J 0 bases; nucleotides not matched to a gene: 7. This CDR3 region has 17 residues. CDR1 SGDLS and CDR2 YYNGEE come from the germline V gene. The CDR3 region has the DNA TGTGCCAGCAGCCTCGGGACAGGGGGCCAGGTGAACACTGAAGCTTTCTTT. The encoded protein is CASSLGTGGQVNTEAFF.

This clonotype was seen once. The rearrangement uses TRBV24-1 and TRBJ2-2, with D maybe TRBD1 (5 bases). The V end lost 3 bases, the J end lost 2 bases, and 12 bases lay between the germline ends. The CDR3 loop spans 16 amino acids. Germline CDR1 reads KGHDR; CDR2 reads SFDVKD. This CDR3 reads CATSDGAARNTGELFF. The DNA of the CDR3 is TGTGCCACCAGTGATGGGGCAGCCAGAAACACCGGGGAGCTGTTTTTT.

This clonotype was counted at least ten times. The CDR3 DNA follows: TGTGCCAGCAGTTCCTCAGGGGGCGGGCAGCCCCAGCATTTT. Translation: CASSSSGGGQPQHF. The chain links TRBV12-3 or TRBV12-4 to TRBJ1-5, with 8 nucleotides matching TRBD1. The length of the CDR3 is 14 residues. The ends lost 4 bases at V and 7 bases at J; junction bases unmatched: 6.

This clonotype was counted a few times. This chain connects TRBV11-2 to TRBJ2-7, with 9 bases fitting TRBD2. Germline CDR1 SGHAT, CDR2 FQNNGV. CDR3 length: 15 amino acids. With V trimmed by 4 bases and J by 6 bases, 10 bases remained unmatched. The CDR3 spells CASSSGLARSSEQYF. In DNA, the CDR3 is TGTGCCAGCAGCTCAGGACTAGCGAGATCAAGCGAGCAGTACTTC.

DNA for the CDR3: TGTGCCAGCAGGATCCTAGGAGCCGACGAGCAGTACTTC. Amino acid sequence: CASRILGADEQYF. The J gene is TRBJ2-7, the V gene TRBV6-2 or TRBV6-3; D gene uncertain. The CDR3 contains 13 residues. The germline CDR1 and CDR2 sequences are MNHEY and SVGEGT. V lost 6 bases to trimming and J lost 5 bases, with 14 bases between them.

At least ten counts were recorded for this clonotype. V gene TRBV28 combines with J gene TRBJ2-7, with TRBD1 matching over 9 bases. CDR3 size: 13 residues. From germline, CDR1 is MDHEN and CDR2 SYDVKM. J was trimmed by 3 bases and V by 8 bases; bases with no gene match: 5. This chain's CDR3 is CASHRGLLYEQYF. CDR3 bases: TGTGCCAGCCACAGGGGGCTACTCTACGAGCAGTACTTC.

This clonotype has at least ten counts. The rearrangement uses TRBV12-3 or TRBV12-4 and TRBJ2-2, with a weak D call TRBD2 (5 bases). Trimming pared 1 base from V and 1 base from J, leaving 7 bases between. CDR3 length: 15 residues. CDR3 DNA: TGTGCCAGCAGTTTAGTCCGGGGGAACACCGGGGAGCTGTTTTTT. Its translation is CASSLVRGNTGELFF.

This clonotype occurred many times. CDR3 sequence reads: CATGLSRNTGELFF. CDR3 coding DNA: TGTGCCACAGGACTTTCCCGGAACACCGGGGAGCTGTTTTTT. The chain couples TRBV12-3 or TRBV12-4 to TRBJ2-2, with D possibly being TRBD2 (5 bases). This CDR3 has 14 residues. Trimming took 10 bases from V and 1 from J, leaving 13 bases between them.

The rearrangement links TRBV5-1 to TRBJ2-7; 7 nucleotides align to TRBD2. The germline gives CDR1 SGHRS, CDR2 YFSETQ. V shed 3 bases, J shed 4 bases, and the junction held 7 bases outside the gene matches. The CDR3 consists of 14 residues. The CDR3 coding sequence is TGCGCCAGCAGCTCCCTGGGGGGGGGGTACGAGCAGTACTTC. Its translation is CASSSLGGGYEQYF.

This clonotype was found many times. V and J are TRBV24-1 and TRBJ1-1; D gene ambiguous. CDR3 length equals 13 residues. Germline assignment: CDR1 KGHDR and CDR2 SFDVKD. V shed 9 bases and J shed 1 base, with 11 bases lying between them. CDR3 in DNA: TGTGCCACCTCTCAAGGAGGGAACACTGAAGCTTTCTTT. Translating gives CATSQGGNTEAFF.

This clonotype has ten or more counts. The rearrangement uses TRBV7-6 and TRBJ1-3, with 8 bases aligning to TRBD1. The CDR3 totals 15 residues. Germline CDR1 is SGHVS and CDR2 is FNYEAQ. With 5 bases clipped from V and 3 bases from J, the junction kept 6 bases outside the gene matches. CDR3 nucleotides: TGTGCCAGCAGCCGGCAGGGGGCGAGTGGAAACACCATATATTTT. It codes for CASSRQGASGNTIYF.

This clonotype was detected a few times. J is TRBJ1-1 and V is TRBV12-3 or TRBV12-4; D is ambiguous. This CDR3 is built from 11 residues. Trimming took off 6 bases at V and 10 bases at J, with 12 bases between the two ends. CDR3 sequence: CASSPGGVAFF. The CDR3 region has the DNA TGTGCCAGCAGCCCAGGCGGGGTAGCTTTCTTT.

This clonotype has ten or more counts. V usage is TRBV9 and J usage is TRBJ2-7; possible D gene TRBD2, 5 bases. CDR3 length: 14 residues. Germline assignment: CDR1 SGDLS and CDR2 YYNGEE. V lost 0 bases, J lost 2 bases, and 9 bases lay in between. The CDR3: CASSVGRGTYEQYF. The DNA of the CDR3 is TGTGCCAGCAGCGTAGGTAGAGGGACCTACGAGCAGTACTTC.

Notes on this clonotype: A much more abundant neighbour one base away suggests this may be a read error. This sequence joins TRBV6-2 or TRBV6-3 and TRBJ1-5; possibly TRBD1 for D (5 bases). CDR1 is MNHEY, CDR2 SVGEGT, per germline. This CDR3 is 18 amino acids long. With 5 bases removed from V and 0 bases from J, the gap between germline ends came to 20 bases. CDR3 bases: TGTGCCAGCAGTACCCCGGGACGGGGCTCTTCTAGCAATCAGCCCCAGCATTTT. It translates to CASSTPGRGSSSNQPQHF.

The chain recombines TRBV7-8 with TRBJ2-7; the D gene is possibly TRBD1 (5 bases). Germline values: CDR1 SGHVS, CDR2 FQNEAQ. The CDR3 spans 14 residues. V was trimmed by 3 bases and J by 2 bases, leaving 11 bases between them. CDR3 DNA: TGTGCCAGCAGCTTCTTCAGGGCCCCCTACGAGCAGTACTTC. This encodes CASSFFRAPYEQYF.

The chain is built from TRBV6-2 or TRBV6-3 and TRBJ2-3; 14 nucleotides match TRBD2. The CDR3 has 16 amino acids. Germline-derived CDR1 and CDR2 are MNHEY and SVGEGT. With 4 bases clipped from V and 1 base from J, the junction kept 1 base outside the gene matches. The CDR3 coding sequence is TGTGCCAGCAGTTCGACTAGCGGGGGGGGCACAGATACGCAGTATTTT. Its translation: CASSSTSGGGTDTQYF.

This clonotype was observed at least ten times. This chain connects TRBV6-1 to TRBJ1-5, with D unresolved. Trimming left V 10 bases short and J 2 bases short, with 15 bases between. The CDR3 runs 14 residues. CDR1 is MNHNS, CDR2 SASEGT, per germline. For the CDR3, the DNA is TGTGCCACCGCTCCTTCCGGCGGCAATCAGCCCCAGCATTTT. This sequence encodes CATAPSGGNQPQHF.

Of note for this clonotype: A much more abundant neighbour one base away suggests this may be a read error. V and J are TRBV5-4 and TRBJ2-5; D unresolved. Per the germline V gene, CDR1 is SGHNT and CDR2 is YYREEE (reference sequence). The CDR3 sequence is 15 residues long. CDR3 amino acids: CDSSFAGPLGETQYF. Written as DNA, the CDR3 is TGTGACAGCAGCTTTGCCGGTCCGCTGGGGGAGACCCAGTACTTC.

At least ten counts were recorded for this clonotype. This chain connects TRBV2 to TRBJ2-5; a weak D match, TRBD1 (5 bases). Germline V gives CDR1 SNHLY, CDR2 FYNNEI. V lost 4 bases, J lost 5 bases, and 11 bases lay in between. The CDR3 is 13 residues long. The CDR3 sequence is CASSGAGIETQYF. The CDR3 coding sequence is TGTGCCAGCAGTGGTGCAGGGATCGAGACCCAGTACTTC.

The chain recombines TRBV6-1 with TRBJ2-7; TRBD1 is a possible D gene (5 bases). This CDR3 is 14 amino acids long. Germline V gene lookup returns CDR1 MNHNS and CDR2 SASEGT. Trimming cost V 2 bases and J 6 bases, with 14 bases left between them. CDR3 residues: CASSELRGRAEQYF. CDR3 DNA sequence: TGTGCCAGCAGTGAATTACGAGGCAGGGCCGAGCAGTACTTC.